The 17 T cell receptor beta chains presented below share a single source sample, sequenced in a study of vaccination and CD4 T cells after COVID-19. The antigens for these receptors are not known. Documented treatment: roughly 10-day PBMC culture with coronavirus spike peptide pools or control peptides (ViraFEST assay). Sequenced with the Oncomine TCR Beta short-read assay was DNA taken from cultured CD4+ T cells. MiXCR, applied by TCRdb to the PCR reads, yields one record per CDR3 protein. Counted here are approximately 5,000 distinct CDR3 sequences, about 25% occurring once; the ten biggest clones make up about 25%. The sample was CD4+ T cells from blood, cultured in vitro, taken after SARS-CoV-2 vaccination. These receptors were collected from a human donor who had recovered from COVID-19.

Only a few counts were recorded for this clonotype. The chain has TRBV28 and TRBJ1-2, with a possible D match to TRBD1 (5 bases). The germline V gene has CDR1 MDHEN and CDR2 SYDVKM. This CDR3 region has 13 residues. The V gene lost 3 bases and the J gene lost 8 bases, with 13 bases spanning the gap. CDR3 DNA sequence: TGTGCCAGCAGTTTGGACGGGGCTGCCGGCTACACCTTC. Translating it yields CASSLDGAAGYTF.

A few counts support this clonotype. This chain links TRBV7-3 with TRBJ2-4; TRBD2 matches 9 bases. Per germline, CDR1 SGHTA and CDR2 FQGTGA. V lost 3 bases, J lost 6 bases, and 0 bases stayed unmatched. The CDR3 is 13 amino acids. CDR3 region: CASSLTSGNIQYF. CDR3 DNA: TGTGCCAGCAGCTTGACTAGCGGAAACATTCAGTACTTC.

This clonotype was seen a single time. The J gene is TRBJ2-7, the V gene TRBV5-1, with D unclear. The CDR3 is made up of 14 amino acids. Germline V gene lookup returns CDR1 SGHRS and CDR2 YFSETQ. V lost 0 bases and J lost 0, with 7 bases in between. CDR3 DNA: TGCGCCAGCAGCTTGGTAGCAGGCTCCTACGAGCAGTACTTC. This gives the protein CASSLVAGSYEQYF.

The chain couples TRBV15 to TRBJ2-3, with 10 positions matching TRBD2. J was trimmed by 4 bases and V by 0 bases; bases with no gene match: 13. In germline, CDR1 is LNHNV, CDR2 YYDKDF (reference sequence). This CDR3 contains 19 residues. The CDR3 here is CATSRDGVAGGPRADTQYF. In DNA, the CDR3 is TGTGCCACCAGCAGAGATGGGGTAGCGGGAGGCCCCAGGGCAGATACGCAGTATTTT.

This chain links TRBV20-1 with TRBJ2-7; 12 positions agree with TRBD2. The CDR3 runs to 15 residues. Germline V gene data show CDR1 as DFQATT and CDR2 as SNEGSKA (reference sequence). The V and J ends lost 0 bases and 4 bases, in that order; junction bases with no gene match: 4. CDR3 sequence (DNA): TGCAGTGCTAGAGACCCCGGACTAGCGGGATACGAGCAGTACTTC. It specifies CSARDPGLAGYEQYF.

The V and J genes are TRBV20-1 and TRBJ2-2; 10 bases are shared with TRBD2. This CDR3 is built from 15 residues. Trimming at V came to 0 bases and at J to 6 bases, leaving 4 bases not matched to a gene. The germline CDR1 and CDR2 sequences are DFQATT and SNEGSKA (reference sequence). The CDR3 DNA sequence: TGCAGTGCTAGAGATTCGGGACTAGCGCCCGGGGAGCTGTTTTTT. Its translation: CSARDSGLAPGELFF.

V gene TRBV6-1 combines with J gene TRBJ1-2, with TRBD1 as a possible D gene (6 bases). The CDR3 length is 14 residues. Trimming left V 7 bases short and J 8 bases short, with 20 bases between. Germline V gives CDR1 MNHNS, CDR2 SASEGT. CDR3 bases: TGTGCCAGCAAAAACGGACAGCTGATCGGCGGCTACACCTTC. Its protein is CASKNGQLIGGYTF.

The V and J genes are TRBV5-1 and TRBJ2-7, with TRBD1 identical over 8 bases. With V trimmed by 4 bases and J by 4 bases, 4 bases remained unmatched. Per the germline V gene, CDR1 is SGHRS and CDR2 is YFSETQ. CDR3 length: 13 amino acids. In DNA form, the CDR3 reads TGCGCCAGCAGCCTGGGACAGGATTACGAGCAGTACTTC. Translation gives CASSLGQDYEQYF.

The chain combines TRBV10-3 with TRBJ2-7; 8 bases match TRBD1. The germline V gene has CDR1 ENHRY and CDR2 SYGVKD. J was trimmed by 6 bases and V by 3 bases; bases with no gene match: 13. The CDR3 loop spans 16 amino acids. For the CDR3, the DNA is TGTGCCATCAGTGAATCGAGAGGGCAGGGGGCTGTCGAGCAGTACTTC. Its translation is CAISESRGQGAVEQYF.

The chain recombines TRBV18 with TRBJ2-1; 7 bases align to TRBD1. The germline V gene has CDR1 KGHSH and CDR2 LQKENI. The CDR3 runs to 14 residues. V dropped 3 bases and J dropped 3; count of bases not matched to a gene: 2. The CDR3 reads CASSPGQNYNEQFF. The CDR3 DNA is TGTGCCAGCTCACCGGGACAGAACTACAATGAGCAGTTCTTC.

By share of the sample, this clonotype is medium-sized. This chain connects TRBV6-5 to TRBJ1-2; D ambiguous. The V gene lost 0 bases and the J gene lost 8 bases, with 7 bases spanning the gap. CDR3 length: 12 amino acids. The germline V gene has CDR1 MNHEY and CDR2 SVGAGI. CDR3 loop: CASSYSGKGYTF. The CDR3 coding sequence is TGTGCCAGCAGTTACTCGGGCAAGGGCTACACCTTC.

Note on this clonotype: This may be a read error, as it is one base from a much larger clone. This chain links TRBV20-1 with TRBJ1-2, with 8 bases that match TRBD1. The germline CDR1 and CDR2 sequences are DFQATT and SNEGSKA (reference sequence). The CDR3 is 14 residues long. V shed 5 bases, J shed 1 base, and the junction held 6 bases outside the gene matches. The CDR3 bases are TGCAGTGCTGGATCGGGACAGGATAACTATGGCTACACCTTC. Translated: CSAGSGQDNYGYTF.

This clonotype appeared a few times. CDR3 in DNA: TGTGCCAGCAGTGAAGCCCCAGCGGGGGGGCCGGGGGATACGCAGTATTTT. As protein: CASSEAPAGGPGDTQYF. The rearrangement joins TRBV6-1 to TRBJ2-3; 10 bases match TRBD2. This CDR3 spans 17 amino acids. Unmatched junction bases numbered 9, after V lost 0 bases and J lost 6 bases. Germline V gives CDR1 MNHNS, CDR2 SASEGT.

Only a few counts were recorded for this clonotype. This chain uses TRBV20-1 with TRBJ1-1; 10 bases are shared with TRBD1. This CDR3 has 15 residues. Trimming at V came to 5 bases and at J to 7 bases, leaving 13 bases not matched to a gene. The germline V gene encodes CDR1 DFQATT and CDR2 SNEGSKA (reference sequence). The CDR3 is CSARPGTGVRGEAFF. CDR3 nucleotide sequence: TGCAGTGCTCGTCCCGGGACAGGGGTTAGGGGTGAAGCTTTCTTT.

CDR3 sequence: CASRSLTGGRQPQHF. For the CDR3, the DNA is TGTGCCAGCAGGTCCTTGACAGGTGGGAGACAGCCCCAGCATTTT. V gene TRBV6-1 combines with J gene TRBJ1-5, with D possibly matching TRBD1 (6 bases). Germline V gene lookup returns CDR1 MNHNS and CDR2 SASEGT. The CDR3 has 15 residues. V lost 6 bases to trimming and J lost 7 bases, with 19 bases between them.

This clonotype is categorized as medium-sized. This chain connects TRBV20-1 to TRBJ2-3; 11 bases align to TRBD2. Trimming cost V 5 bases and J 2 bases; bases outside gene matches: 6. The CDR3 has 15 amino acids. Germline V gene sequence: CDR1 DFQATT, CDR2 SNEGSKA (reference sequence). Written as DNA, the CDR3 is TGCAGTGCTCGACTAGCGGGACCCCTCACAGATACGCAGTATTTT. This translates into CSARLAGPLTDTQYF.

This CDR3 is CATSGGTSYTQYF. The CDR3, as DNA: TGTGCCACCAGCGGGGGTACTAGCTATACGCAGTATTTT. The chain recombines TRBV15 with TRBJ2-3; tentatively, D is TRBD2 (6 bases). The CDR3 covers 13 residues. From germline, CDR1 is LNHNV and CDR2 YYDKDF (reference sequence). The germline V and J ends were trimmed by 5 bases and 7 bases, with 13 bases remaining between them.